The clone carrying this TCR beta chain occurred a few times. The table came from immunoSEQ multiplex PCR; TCRdb's copy has only in-frame clones and leaves some out. The table has about 14,000 clones, roughly 87% seen once. The CDR3 contains 15 residues. Per the germline V gene, CDR1 is SGDLS and CDR2 is YYNGEE. With 0 bases removed from V and 9 bases from J, the gap between germline ends came to 16 bases. These data belong to a study of OX40 agonist ivuxolimab in advanced cancers. The chain links TRBV9 to TRBJ2-1, with D perhaps being TRBD1 or TRBD2 (5 bases each). Sequencing was performed on CD4+ or CD8+ T cells sorted from blood, taken in a trial of the OX40 agonist ivuxolimab. This sequence originates from an adult with an advanced solid tumor such as melanoma, head and neck, liver or kidney cancer. The chain's CDR3 is CASSVEGPTRGEQFF. For the CDR3, the DNA is TGTGCCAGCAGCGTAGAGGGACCCACCCGTGGTGAGCAGTTCTTC.